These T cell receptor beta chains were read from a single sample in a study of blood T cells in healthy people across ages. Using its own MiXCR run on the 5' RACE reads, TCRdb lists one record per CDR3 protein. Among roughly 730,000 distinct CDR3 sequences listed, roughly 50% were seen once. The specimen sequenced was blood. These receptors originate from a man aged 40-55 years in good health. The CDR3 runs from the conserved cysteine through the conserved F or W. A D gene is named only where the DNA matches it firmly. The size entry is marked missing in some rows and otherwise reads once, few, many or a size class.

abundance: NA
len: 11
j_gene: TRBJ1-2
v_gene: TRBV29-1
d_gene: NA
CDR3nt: TGCAGCGGTGAAGTTCGGGAAGGCTACACCTTC
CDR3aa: CSGEVREGYTF

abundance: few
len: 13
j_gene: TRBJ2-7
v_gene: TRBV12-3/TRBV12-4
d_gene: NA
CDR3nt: TGTGCCAGCAGTAGGGGCAGCGCAGACGAGCAGTACTTC
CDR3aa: CASSRGSADEQYF

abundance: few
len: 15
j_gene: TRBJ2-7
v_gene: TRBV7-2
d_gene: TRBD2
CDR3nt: TGTGCCAGCAGCCCACAGGCTTCTGGGGGGGACGAGCAGTACTTC
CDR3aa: CASSPQASGGDEQYF

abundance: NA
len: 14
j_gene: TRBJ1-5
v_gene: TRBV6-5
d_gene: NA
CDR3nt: TGTGCCAGCAGTTATTTAAAGGAAACGCAGCCCCAGCATTTT
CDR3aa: CASSYLKETQPQHF

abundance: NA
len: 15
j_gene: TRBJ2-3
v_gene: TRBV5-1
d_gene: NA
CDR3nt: TGCGCCAGCAGCTTGGTCCAGGGGACCACAGATACGCAGTATTTT
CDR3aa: CASSLVQGTTDTQYF

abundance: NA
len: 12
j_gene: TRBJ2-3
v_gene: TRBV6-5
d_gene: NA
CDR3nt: TGTGCCAGCAGCCAGGGCGGGGTATTGCAGTATTTT
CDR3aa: CASSQGGVLQYF

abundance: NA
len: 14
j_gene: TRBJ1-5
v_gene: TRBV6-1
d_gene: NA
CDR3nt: TGTGCCAGCATTGACAGCATTAGCAATCAGCCCCAGCATTTT
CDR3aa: CASIDSISNQPQHF

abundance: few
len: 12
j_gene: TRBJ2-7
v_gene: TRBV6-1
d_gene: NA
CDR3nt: TGTGCCAGCAGTACCGATACCTACGAGCAGTACTTC
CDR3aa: CASSTDTYEQYF

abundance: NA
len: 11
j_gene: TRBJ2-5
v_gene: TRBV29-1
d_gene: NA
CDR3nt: TGCAGCGTTTCGCTAAAGGAGACCCAGTACTTC
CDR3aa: CSVSLKETQYF

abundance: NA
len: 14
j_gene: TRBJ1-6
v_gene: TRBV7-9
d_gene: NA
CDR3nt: TGTGCCAGCAGGCCTGGTGGTCAAGATTCACCCCTCCACTTT
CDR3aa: CASRPGGQDSPLHF

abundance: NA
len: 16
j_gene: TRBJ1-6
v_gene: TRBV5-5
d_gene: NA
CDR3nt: TGTGCCAGCAGCTCAGGCCGGGGAGGAAGTAATTCACCCCTCCACTTT
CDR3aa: CASSSGRGGSNSPLHF

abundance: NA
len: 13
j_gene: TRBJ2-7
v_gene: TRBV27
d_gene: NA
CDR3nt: TGTGCCAGCAGTTTACAGCAAAGCTACGAGCAGTACTTC
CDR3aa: CASSLQQSYEQYF

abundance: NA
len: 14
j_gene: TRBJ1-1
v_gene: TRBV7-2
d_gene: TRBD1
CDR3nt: TGTGCCAGCAGCTTGGAAGGGGGCGCCCCCGAAGCTTTCTTT
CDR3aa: CASSLEGGAPEAFF

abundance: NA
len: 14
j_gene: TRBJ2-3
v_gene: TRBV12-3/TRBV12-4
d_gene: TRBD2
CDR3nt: TGTGCCAGCAGTTTCCTAGCGGGGCGTGGTACGCAGTATTTT
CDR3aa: CASSFLAGRGTQYF

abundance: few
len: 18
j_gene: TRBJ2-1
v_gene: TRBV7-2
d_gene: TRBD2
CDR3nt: TGTGCCAGCAGCTTGAACCACCGAACCCTAGCGGGAACCAATGAGCAGTTCTTC
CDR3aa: CASSLNHRTLAGTNEQFF

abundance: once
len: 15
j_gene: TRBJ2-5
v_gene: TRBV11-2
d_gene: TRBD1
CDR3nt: TGTGCCAGCAGCTTTTCAGGGGGCATTTTCGAGACCCAGTACTTC
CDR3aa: CASSFSGGIFETQYF

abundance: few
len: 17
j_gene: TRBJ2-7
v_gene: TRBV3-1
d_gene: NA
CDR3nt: TGTGCCAGCAGCGAGGTTCGTAGGACGAAGAGCTCCTACGAGCAGTACTTC
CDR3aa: CASSEVRRTKSSYEQYF

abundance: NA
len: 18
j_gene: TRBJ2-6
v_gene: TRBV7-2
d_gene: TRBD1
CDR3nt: TGTGCCAGCAGCTTAGAGGGACAGACATCCTCTGGGGCCAACGTCCTGACTTTC
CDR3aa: CASSLEGQTSSGANVLTF